The T cell receptor beta chain described here comes from a study of cytomegalovirus exposure and HLA in healthy donors. Background on the study: In an earlier analysis, 95 million to 140 million unique TCR beta sequences were found from 200 million or so T cells.

Germline assignment: CDR1 MNHEY and CDR2 SVGAGI. The V segment lost 0 bases and the J segment 2 bases; nucleotides outside the gene matches: 4. The CDR3 is 16 amino acids. PCR used 60 Vbeta primers and 13 Jbeta primers. Profiled with immunoSEQ multiplex PCR; TCRdb holds only in-frame clones, not every one. This table holds over 150,000 clones, roughly four fifths found once. In the case of this clone: What it recognizes is unknown.

Study findings and constraints: A later analysis found common viral pathogens apparently linked to several of the most significant clusters. Relative to the approximately 700-donor mean, N-insertions were reportedly fewer in an Asian-associated ancestry cluster in a later analysis.

Source material: PBMCs. The genes are TRBV6-5 and TRBJ1-2, with TRBD1 identical over 9 bases. This clonotype was obtained from a man aged 50 or older in good health and CMV-seronegative. The CDR3 DNA follows: TGTGCCAGCAGTTACTCGGGTGGGACAGGGAACTATGGCTACACCTTC. Amino acid sequence: CASSYSGGTGNYGYTF.